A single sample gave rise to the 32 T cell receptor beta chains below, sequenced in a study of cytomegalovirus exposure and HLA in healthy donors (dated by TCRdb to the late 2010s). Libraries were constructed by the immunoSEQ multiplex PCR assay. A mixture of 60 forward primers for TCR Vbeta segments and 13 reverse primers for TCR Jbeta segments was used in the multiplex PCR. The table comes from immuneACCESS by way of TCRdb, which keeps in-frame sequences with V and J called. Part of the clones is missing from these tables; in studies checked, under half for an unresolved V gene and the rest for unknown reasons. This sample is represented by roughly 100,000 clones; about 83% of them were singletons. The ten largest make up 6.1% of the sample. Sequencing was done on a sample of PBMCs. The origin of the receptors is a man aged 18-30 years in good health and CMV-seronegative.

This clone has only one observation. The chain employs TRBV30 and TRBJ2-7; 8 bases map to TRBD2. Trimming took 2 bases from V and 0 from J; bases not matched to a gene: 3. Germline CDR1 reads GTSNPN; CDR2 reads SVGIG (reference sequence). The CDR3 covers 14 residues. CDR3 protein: CAWSPGLVSYEQYF. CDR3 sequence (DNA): TGTGCCTGGAGTCCGGGACTAGTCTCCTACGAGCAGTACTTC.

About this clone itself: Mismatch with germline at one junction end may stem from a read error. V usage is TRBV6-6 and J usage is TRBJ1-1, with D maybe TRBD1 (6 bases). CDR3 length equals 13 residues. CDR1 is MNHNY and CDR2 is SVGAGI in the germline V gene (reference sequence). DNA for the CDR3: TGTGCCAGCAGCCTCGGACAGAACTCTGAAGCTTTCTTT. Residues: CASSLGQNSEAFF.

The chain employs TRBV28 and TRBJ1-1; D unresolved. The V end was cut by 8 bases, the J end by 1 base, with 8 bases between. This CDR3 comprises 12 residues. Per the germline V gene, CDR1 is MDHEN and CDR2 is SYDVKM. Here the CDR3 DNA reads TGTGCCAGCGGAGGGCCGAACACTGAAGCTTTCTTT. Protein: CASGGPNTEAFF.

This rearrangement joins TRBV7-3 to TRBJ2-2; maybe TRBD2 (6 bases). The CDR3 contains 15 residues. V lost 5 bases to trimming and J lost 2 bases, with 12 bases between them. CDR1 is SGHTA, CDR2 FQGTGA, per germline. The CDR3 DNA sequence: TGTGCCAGCAGCCTCGGGAGTTTCAACACCGGGGAGCTGTTTTTT. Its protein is CASSLGSFNTGELFF.

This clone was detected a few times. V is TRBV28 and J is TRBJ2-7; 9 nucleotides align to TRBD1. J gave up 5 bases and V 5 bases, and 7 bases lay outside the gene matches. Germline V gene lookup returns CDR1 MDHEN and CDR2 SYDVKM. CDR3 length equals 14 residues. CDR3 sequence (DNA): TGTGCCAGCAGTCTGCCCGGGACAGGGAACGAGCAGTACTTC. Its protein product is CASSLPGTGNEQYF.

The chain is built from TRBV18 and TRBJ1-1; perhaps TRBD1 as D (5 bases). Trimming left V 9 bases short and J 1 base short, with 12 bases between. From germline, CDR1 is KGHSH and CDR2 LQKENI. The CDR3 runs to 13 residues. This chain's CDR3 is CASADRTNTEAFF. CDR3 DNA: TGTGCCAGTGCAGACAGAACGAACACTGAAGCTTTCTTT.

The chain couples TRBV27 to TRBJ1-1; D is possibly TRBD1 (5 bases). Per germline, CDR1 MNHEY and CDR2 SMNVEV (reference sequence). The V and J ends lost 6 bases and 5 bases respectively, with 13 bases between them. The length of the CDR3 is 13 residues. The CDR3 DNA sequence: TGTGCCAGCAGGGGAGGGGCAGTGACTGAAGCTTTCTTT. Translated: CASRGGAVTEAFF.

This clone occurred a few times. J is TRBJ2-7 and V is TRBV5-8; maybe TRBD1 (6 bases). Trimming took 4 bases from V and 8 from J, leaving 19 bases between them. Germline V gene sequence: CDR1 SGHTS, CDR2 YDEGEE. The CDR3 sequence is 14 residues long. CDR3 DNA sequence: TGTGCCAGCAGCACCGACAGGACCTCGATCAAGCAGTACTTC. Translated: CASSTDRTSIKQYF.

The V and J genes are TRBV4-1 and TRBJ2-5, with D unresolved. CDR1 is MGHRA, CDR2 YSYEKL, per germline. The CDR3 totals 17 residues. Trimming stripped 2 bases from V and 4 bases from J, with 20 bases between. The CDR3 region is CASSQLLSWALTETQYF. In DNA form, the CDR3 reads TGCGCCAGCAGCCAACTCCTGTCGTGGGCGTTAACAGAGACCCAGTACTTC.

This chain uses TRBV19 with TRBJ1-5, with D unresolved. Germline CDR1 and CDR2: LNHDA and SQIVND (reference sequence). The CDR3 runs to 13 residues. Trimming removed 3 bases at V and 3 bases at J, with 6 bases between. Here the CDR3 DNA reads TGTGCCAGTAGTATGGAGCCCAATCAGCCCCAGCATTTT. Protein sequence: CASSMEPNQPQHF.

The CDR3 nucleotides read TGTGCCAGCAGCTTGGGGAGGGTAAGCTCTGGAAACACCATATATTTT. It yields the protein CASSLGRVSSGNTIYF. The V and J genes are TRBV5-6 and TRBJ1-3; D is unclear. The CDR3 runs 16 residues. Germline V gene lookup returns CDR1 SGHDT and CDR2 YYEEEE. V lost 0 bases and J 0 bases, leaving 10 bases between the germline ends.

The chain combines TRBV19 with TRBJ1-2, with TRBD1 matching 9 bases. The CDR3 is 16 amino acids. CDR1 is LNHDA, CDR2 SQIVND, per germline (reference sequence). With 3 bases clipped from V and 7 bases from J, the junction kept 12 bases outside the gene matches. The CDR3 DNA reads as TGTGCCAGTAGTATGCAGGTGGGACAGGGCGCGATTGGCTACACCTTC. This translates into CASSMQVGQGAIGYTF. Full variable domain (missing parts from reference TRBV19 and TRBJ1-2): DGGITQSPKYLFRKEGQNVTLSCEQNLNHDAMYWYRQDPGQGLRLIYYSQIVNDFQKGDIAEGYSVSREKKESFPLTVTSAQKNPTAFYLCASSMQVGQGAIGYTFGSGTRLTVV.

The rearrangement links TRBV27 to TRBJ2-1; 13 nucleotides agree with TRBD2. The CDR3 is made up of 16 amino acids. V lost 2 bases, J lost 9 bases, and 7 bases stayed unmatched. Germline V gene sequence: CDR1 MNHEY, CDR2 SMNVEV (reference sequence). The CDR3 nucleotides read TGTGCCAGCAGTTTACGACTAGCGGGAGGATCTAGTGAGCAGTTCTTC. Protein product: CASSLRLAGGSSEQFF.

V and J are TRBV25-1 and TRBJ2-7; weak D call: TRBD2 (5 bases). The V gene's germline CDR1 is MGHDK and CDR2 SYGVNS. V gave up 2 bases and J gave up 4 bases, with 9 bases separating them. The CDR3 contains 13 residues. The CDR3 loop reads CASSEPRGYEQYF. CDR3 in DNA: TGTGCCAGCAGTGAACCCCGAGGGTACGAGCAGTACTTC.

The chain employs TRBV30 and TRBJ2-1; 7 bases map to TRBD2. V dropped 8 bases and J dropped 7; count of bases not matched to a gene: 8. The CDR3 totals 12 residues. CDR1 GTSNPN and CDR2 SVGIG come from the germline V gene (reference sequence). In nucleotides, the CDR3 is TGTGCCCCATCGGGGGGTGGGAATGAGCAGTTCTTC. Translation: CAPSGGGNEQFF.

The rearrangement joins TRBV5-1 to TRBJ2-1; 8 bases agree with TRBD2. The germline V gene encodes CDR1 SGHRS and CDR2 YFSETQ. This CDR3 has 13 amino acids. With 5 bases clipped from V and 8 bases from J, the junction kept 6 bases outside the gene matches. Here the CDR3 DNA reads TGCGCCAGCAGTTTCAGCGGGAGTGATGAGCAGTTCTTC. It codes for CASSFSGSDEQFF.

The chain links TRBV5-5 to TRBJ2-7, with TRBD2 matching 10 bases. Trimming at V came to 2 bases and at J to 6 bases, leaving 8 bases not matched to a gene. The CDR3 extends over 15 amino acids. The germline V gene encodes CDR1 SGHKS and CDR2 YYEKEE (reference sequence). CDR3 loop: CASSFHGTSESEQYF. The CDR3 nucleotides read TGTGCCAGCAGCTTCCATGGGACTAGCGAAAGCGAGCAGTACTTC. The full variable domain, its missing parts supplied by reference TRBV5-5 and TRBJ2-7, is DAGVTQSPTHLIKTRGQQVTLRCSPISGHKSVSWYQQVLGQGPQFIFQYYEKEERGRGNFPDRFSARQFPNYSSELNVNALLLGDSALYLCASSFHGTSESEQYFGPGTRLTVT.

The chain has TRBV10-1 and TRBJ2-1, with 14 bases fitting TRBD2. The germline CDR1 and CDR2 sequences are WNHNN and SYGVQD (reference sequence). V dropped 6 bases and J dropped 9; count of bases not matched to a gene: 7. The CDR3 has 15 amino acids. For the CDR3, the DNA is TGCGCCAGCAGGGAGGGACTAGCGGGAGAGGGTGAGCAGTTCTTC. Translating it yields CASREGLAGEGEQFF.

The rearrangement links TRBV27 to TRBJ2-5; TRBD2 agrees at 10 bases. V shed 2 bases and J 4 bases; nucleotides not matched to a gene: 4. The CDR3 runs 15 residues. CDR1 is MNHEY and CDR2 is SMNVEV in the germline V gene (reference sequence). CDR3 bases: TGTGCCAGCAGTTTAGCTAGCGGGGGTATAGAGACCCAGTACTTC. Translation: CASSLASGGIETQYF.

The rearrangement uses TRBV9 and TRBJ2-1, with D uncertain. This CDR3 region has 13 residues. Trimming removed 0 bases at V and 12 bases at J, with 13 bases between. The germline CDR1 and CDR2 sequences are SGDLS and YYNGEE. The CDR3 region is CASSVATRQRQFF. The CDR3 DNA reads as TGTGCCAGCAGCGTAGCTACGAGGCAGCGGCAGTTCTTC.

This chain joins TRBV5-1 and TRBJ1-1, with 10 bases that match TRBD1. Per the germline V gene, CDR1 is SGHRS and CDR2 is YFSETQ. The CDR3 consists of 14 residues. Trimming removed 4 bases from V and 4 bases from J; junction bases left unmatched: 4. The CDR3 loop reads CASSVDRGTTEAFF. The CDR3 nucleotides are TGCGCCAGCAGCGTGGACAGGGGGACCACTGAAGCTTTCTTT.

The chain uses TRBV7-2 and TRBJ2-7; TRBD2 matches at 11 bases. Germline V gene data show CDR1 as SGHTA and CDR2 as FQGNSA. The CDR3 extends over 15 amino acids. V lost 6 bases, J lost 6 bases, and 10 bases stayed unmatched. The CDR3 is CASSRTSGPRVEQYF. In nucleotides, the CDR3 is TGTGCCAGCAGTCGGACTAGCGGGCCACGAGTCGAGCAGTACTTC.

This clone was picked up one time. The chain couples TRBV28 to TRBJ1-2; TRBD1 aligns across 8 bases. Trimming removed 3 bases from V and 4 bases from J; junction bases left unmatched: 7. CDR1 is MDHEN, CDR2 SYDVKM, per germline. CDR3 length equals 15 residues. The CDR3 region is CASSFSQGTGYGYTF. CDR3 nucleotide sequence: TGTGCCAGCAGTTTCAGTCAGGGGACAGGCTATGGCTACACCTTC.

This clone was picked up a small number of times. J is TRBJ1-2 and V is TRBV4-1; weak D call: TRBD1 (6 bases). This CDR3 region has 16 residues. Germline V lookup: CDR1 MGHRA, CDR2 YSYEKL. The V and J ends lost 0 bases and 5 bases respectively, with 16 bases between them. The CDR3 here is CASSQDRDTLGYGYTF. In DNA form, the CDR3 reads TGCGCCAGCAGCCAAGATCGGGACACCTTAGGATATGGCTACACCTTC.

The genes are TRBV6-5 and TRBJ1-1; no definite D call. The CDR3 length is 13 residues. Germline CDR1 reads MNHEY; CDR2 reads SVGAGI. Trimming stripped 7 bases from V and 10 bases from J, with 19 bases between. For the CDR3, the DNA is TGTGCCAGCATTAACCAGGACCTGGGAGGAGCTTTCTTT. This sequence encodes CASINQDLGGAFF.

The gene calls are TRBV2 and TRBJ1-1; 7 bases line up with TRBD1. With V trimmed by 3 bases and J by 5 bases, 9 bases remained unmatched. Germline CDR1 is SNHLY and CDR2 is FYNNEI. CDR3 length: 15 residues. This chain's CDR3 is CASSDKGGGTTEAFF. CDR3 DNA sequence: TGTGCCAGCAGTGATAAAGGGGGCGGGACGACTGAAGCTTTCTTT.

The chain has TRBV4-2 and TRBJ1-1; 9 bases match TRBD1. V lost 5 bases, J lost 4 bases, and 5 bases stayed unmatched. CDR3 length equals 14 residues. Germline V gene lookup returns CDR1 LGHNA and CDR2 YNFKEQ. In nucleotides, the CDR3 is TGTGCCAGCAGCGGATACAGGGGGCGCACTGAAGCTTTCTTT. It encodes CASSGYRGRTEAFF.

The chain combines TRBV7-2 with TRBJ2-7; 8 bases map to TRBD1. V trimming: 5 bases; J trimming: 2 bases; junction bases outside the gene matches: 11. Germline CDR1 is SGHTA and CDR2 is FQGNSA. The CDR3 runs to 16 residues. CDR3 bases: TGTGCCAGCAGCCCCTTTCCGGGACAGGTTGCCTACGAGCAGTACTTC. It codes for CASSPFPGQVAYEQYF.

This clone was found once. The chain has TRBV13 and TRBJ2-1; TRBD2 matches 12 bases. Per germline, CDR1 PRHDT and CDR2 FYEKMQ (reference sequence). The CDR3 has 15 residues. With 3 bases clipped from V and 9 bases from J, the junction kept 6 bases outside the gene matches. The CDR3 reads CASSLMTSGSSEQFF. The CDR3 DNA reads TGTGCCAGCAGCTTGATGACTAGCGGGAGCTCTGAGCAGTTCTTC.

CDR3 in DNA: TGTGCCAGCAGCCCGACAGGTATTGCTGGAAACACCATATATTTT. Its translation is CASSPTGIAGNTIYF. The chain carries TRBV11-3 and TRBJ1-3; D possibly corresponds to TRBD1 (6 bases). The CDR3 runs 15 residues. V lost 5 bases to trimming and J lost 2 bases, with 13 bases between them. Germline V gene sequence: CDR1 SGHNT, CDR2 YENEEA.

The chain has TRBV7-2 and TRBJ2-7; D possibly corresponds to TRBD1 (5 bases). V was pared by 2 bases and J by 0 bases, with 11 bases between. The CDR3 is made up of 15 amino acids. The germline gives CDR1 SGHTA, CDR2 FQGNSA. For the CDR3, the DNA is TGTGCCAGCAGCTTAAGGGGCAGTAGCTCCTACGAGCAGTACTTC. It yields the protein CASSLRGSSSYEQYF.

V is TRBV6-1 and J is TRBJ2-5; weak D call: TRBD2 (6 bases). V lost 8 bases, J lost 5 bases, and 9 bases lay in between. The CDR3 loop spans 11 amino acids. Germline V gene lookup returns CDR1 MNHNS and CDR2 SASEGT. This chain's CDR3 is CASRLGETQYF. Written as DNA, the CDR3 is TGTGCCAGCCGACTAGGGGAGACCCAGTACTTC.